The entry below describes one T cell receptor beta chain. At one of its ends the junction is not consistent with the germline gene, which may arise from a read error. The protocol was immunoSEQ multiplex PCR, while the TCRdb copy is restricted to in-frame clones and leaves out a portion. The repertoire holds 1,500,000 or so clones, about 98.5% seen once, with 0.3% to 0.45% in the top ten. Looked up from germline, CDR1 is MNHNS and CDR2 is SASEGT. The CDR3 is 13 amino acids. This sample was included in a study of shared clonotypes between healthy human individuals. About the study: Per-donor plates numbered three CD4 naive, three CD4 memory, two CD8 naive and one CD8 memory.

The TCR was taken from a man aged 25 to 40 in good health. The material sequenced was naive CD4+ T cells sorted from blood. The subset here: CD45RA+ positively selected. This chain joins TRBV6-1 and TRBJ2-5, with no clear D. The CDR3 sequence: CASSFPVQGTQYF. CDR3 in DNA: TGTGCCAGCAGTTTCCCCGTACAAGGGACCCAGTACTTC.